This T cell receptor (beta chain) derives from a study of shared clonotypes between healthy human individuals. Overall study findings and caveats: Clonotypes that were shared across a handful of donors made up approximately 5.1% of naive CD4 clonotypes. Enrolling few donors narrowed the genetic and exposure-history diversity that was represented. Shared clonotypes across all four donors exceeded non-shared ones in generation probability.

The assay was immunoSEQ multiplex PCR, and TCRdb's table has in-frame clones only and misses some. The sample has some 2.1 million clones; roughly 94% are singletons. Comments on this clone: What it binds is unknown.

From germline, CDR1 is MNHNS and CDR2 SASEGT. With V trimmed by 0 bases and J by 6 bases, 7 bases remained unmatched. The CDR3 covers 15 residues. The rearrangement uses TRBV6-1 and TRBJ2-7; TRBD2 agrees at 8 bases. This receptor was identified in a man between 18 and 29 years old in good health. Source material: naive CD4+ T cells sorted from blood. The subset was: CD45RA+ positively selected. CDR3: CASSEALAGGGEQYF. In DNA, the CDR3 is TGTGCCAGCAGTGAAGCGCTGGCGGGGGGAGGCGAGCAGTACTTC.